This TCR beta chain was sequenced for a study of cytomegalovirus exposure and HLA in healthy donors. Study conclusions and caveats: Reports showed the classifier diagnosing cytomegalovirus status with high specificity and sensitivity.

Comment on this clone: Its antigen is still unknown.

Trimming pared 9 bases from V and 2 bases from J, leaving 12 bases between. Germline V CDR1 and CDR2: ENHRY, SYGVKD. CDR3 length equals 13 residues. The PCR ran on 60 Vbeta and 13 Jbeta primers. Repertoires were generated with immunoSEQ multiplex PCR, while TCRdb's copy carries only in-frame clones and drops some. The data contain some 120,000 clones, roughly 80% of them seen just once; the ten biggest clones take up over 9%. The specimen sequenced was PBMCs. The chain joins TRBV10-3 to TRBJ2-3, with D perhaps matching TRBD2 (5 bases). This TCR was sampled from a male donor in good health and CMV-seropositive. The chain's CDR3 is CAIQSGSTDTQYF. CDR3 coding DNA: TGTGCCATTCAAAGCGGTTCCACAGATACGCAGTATTTT.